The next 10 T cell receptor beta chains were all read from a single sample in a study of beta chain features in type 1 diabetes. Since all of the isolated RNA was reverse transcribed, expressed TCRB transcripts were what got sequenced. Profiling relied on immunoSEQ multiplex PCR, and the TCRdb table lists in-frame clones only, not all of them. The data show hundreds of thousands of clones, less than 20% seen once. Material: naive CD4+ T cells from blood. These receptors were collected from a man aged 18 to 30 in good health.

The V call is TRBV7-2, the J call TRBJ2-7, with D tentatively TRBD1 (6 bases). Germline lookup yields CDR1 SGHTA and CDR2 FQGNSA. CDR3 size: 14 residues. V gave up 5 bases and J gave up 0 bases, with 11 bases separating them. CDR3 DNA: TGTGCCAGCAGCCGCACGACAGGCTCCTACGAGCAGTACTTC. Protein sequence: CASSRTTGSYEQYF.

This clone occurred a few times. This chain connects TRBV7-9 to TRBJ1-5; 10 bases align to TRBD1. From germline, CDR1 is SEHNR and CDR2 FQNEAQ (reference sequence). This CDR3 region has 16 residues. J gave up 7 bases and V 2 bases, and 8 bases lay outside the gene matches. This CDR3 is CASSLSRGQGFQPQHF. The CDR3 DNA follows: TGTGCCAGCAGCTTAAGTAGGGGACAGGGGTTCCAGCCCCAGCATTTT.

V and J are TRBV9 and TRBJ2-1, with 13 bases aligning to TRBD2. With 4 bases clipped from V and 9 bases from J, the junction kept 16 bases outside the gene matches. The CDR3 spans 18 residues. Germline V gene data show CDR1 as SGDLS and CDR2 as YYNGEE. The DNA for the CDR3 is TGTGCCAGCAGCCCTTCCCCCCCGACTAGCGGGAGGACGGGTGAGCAGTTCTTC. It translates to CASSPSPPTSGRTGEQFF.

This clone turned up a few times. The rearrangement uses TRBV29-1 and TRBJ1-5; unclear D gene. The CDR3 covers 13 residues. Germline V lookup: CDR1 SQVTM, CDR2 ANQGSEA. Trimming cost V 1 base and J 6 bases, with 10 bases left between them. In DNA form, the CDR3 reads TGCAGCGTTGAAGGCAGCAGAGGTCAGCCCCAGCATTTT. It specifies CSVEGSRGQPQHF.

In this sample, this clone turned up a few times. The CDR3 DNA sequence: TGTGCCAGCATTCCGGGGGGCTACGGAGACGAAAAACTGTTTTTT. Protein product: CASIPGGYGDEKLFF. The V and J genes are TRBV28 and TRBJ1-4; the D gene is possibly TRBD1 (6 bases). Per germline, CDR1 MDHEN and CDR2 SYDVKM. Trimming left V 7 bases short and J 8 bases short, with 20 bases between. The CDR3 is made up of 15 amino acids. Variable domain in full (rest from reference TRBV28 and TRBJ1-4): DVKVTQSSRYLVKRTGEKVFLECVQDMDHENMFWYRQDPGLGLRLIYFSYDVKMKEKGDIPEGYSVSREKKERFSLILESASTNQTSMYLCASIPGGYGDEKLFFGSGTQLSVL.

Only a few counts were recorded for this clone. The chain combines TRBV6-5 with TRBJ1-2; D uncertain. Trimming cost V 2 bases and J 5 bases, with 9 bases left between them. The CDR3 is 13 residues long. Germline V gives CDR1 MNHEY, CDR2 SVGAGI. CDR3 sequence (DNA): TGTGCCAGCAGTTACCCGGGGAGTTATGGCTACACCTTC. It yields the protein CASSYPGSYGYTF.

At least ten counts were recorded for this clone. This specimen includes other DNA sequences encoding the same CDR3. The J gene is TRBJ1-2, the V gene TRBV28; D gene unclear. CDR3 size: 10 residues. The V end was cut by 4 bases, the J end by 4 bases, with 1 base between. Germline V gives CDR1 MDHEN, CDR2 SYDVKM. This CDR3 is CASSSYGYTF. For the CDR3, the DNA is TGTGCCAGCAGTTCCTATGGCTACACCTTC.

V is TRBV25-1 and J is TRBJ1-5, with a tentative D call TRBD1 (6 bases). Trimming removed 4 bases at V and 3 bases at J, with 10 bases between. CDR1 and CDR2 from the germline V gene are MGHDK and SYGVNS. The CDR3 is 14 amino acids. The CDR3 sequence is CASSGTGFNQPQHF. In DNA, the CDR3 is TGTGCCAGCAGTGGTACAGGGTTCAATCAGCCCCAGCATTTT. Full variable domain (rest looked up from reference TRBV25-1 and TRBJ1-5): EADIYQTPRYLVIGTGKKITLECSQTMGHDKMYWYQQDPGMELHLIHYSYGVNSTEKGDLSSESTVSRIRTEHFPLTLESARPSHTSQYLCASSGTGFNQPQHFGDGTRLSIL.

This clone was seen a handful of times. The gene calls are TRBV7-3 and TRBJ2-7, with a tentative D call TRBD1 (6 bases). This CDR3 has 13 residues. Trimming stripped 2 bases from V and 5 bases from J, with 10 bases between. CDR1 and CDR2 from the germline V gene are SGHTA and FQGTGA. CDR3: CASSLQGIHEQYF. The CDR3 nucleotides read TGTGCCAGCAGCTTACAGGGGATCCACGAGCAGTACTTC.

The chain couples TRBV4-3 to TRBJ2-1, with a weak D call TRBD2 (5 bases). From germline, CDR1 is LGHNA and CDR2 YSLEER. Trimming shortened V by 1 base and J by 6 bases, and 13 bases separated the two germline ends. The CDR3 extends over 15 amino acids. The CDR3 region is CASSQVSSRSNEQFF. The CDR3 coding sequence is TGCGCCAGCAGCCAAGTGTCTAGCAGGAGCAATGAGCAGTTCTTC.